The 29 T cell receptor beta chains presented below share a single source sample, sequenced in a study of T cell responses to AZD1222 COVID-19 vaccine. TCRdb keeps only in-frame clones here, not all; method: immunoSEQ multiplex PCR. The table shows about 96,000 clones, with about 90% occurring only once. The sample was peripheral blood, taken on day 0 of MenACWY control vaccination. These receptor sequences come from an adult in good health.

The chain carries TRBV19 and TRBJ2-7; no reliable D call. The CDR3 is 12 residues long. V lost 4 bases and J 7 bases, leaving 11 bases between the germline ends. CDR1 and CDR2 (germline): LNHDA, SQIVND (reference sequence). The CDR3 region is CASSKWQEEQYF. The CDR3 DNA sequence: TGTGCCAGTAGTAAATGGCAGGAGGAGCAGTACTTC.

The chain has TRBV19 and TRBJ1-5; D is perhaps TRBD1 (6 bases). From germline, CDR1 is LNHDA and CDR2 SQIVND (reference sequence). CDR3 length equals 15 residues. Trimming removed 7 bases at V and 5 bases at J, with 18 bases between. This CDR3 reads CASNSLRGPYQPQHF. In DNA form, the CDR3 reads TGTGCCAGTAACAGCCTCAGGGGACCCTATCAGCCCCAGCATTTT.

The chain combines TRBV12-2 with TRBJ1-2. TRBV12-2 is tagged as a pseudogene. This CDR3 has 14 amino acids. Here the CDR3 DNA reads TGTGCAAGTCGCCTAATAGAGGGGTTTTCTGGCTACACCTTC. It yields the protein CASRLIEGFSGYTF.

J is TRBJ1-4 and V is TRBV7-9; the D is unclear. Trimming pared 3 bases from V and 11 bases from J, leaving 16 bases between. CDR3 length: 14 residues. Germline V gene data show CDR1 as SEHNR and CDR2 as FQNEAQ (reference sequence). CDR3 coding DNA: TGTGCCAGCAGCTTGGGAGGTGCTGGTGAGAAACTGTTTTTT. Translation: CASSLGGAGEKLFF.

J is TRBJ2-2 and V is TRBV12-3 or TRBV12-4; D unresolved. The CDR3 loop spans 13 amino acids. Deletions cut 7 bases from V and 6 bases from J, with 12 bases between. The CDR3 nucleotides are TGTGCCAGCACCCCACAGTCTGCCGGGGAGCTGTTTTTT. This translates into CASTPQSAGELFF.

DNA for the CDR3: TGTGCCAGTCGGGGGGGGAGCTCCTCTGGGGCCAACGTCCTGACTTTC. This translates into CASRGGSSSGANVLTF. J is TRBJ2-6 and V is TRBV19; TRBD2 aligns across 8 bases. The CDR3 totals 16 residues. The ends lost 8 bases at V and 0 bases at J; junction bases unmatched: 6. The germline gives CDR1 LNHDA, CDR2 SQIVND (reference sequence).

V is TRBV12-3 or TRBV12-4 and J is TRBJ1-2; unclear D gene. V was cut by 4 bases and J by 7 bases, with 13 bases left in between. CDR3 length: 13 amino acids. The DNA for the CDR3 is TGTGCCAGCAGTTCAAGGAGTGGATTTGGCTACACCTTC. It codes for CASSSRSGFGYTF.

A remark on this clone: Other DNA sequences in this sample translate to the same CDR3. The chain uses TRBV6-5 and TRBJ1-5; TRBD1 matches at 9 bases. The length of the CDR3 is 14 residues. With V trimmed by 5 bases and J by 2 bases, 1 base remained unmatched. CDR1 is MNHEY and CDR2 is SVGAGI in the germline V gene. The DNA of the CDR3 is TGTGCCAGCAGTAGACAGGGGGGCAATCAGCCCCAGCATTTT. Residues: CASSRQGGNQPQHF.

This clone was observed once. This sequence joins TRBV4-3 and TRBJ2-6; no definite D call. The CDR3 runs 15 residues. Germline CDR1 and CDR2: LGHNA and YSLEER. V was trimmed by 4 bases and J by 2 bases, leaving 9 bases between them. For the CDR3, the DNA is TGCGCCAGCAGCCCGAGGAACGCTGGGGCCAACGTCCTGACTTTC. Protein: CASSPRNAGANVLTF.

The genes are TRBV12-3 or TRBV12-4 and TRBJ1-1, with D possibly being TRBD1 (5 bases). V was clipped by 5 bases and J by 9 bases, with 16 bases between them. This CDR3 is 13 amino acids long. CDR3 in DNA: TGTGCCAGCAGTGGCCCGGGCCAGGGCAAAGCTTTCTTT. Translating gives CASSGPGQGKAFF.

The rearrangement joins TRBV9 to TRBJ2-2; D ambiguous. Trimming cost V 0 bases and J 0 bases, with 9 bases left between them. Germline lookup yields CDR1 SGDLS and CDR2 YYNGEE. The CDR3 covers 16 residues. In DNA, the CDR3 is TGTGCCAGCAGCGTAGGTGGCAGGACGAACACCGGGGAGCTGTTTTTT. Residues: CASSVGGRTNTGELFF.

The chain is built from TRBV10-1 and TRBJ2-3; 10 bases are a match to TRBD1. Trimming took 5 bases from V and 2 from J; bases not matched to a gene: 4. Germline CDR1 reads WNHNN; CDR2 reads SYGVQD (reference sequence). The CDR3 loop spans 15 amino acids. CDR3 nucleotides: TGCGCCAGCAGTCCGACAGGGGGCTACACAGATACGCAGTATTTT. It translates to CASSPTGGYTDTQYF.

This rearrangement joins TRBV9 to TRBJ1-1, with D perhaps matching TRBD1 (5 bases). The germline CDR1 and CDR2 sequences are SGDLS and YYNGEE. This CDR3 contains 17 residues. Trimming cost V 2 bases and J 5 bases, with 22 bases left between them. The CDR3 coding sequence is TGTGCCAGCAGCGTGGGGTTCAGGGTGTCGGCTCGGACTGAAGCTTTCTTT. Translating gives CASSVGFRVSARTEAFF.

This chain links TRBV5-1 with TRBJ1-6; no reliable D call. Trimming stripped 4 bases from V and 9 bases from J, with 17 bases between. CDR1 and CDR2 from the germline V gene are SGHRS and YFSETQ. The CDR3 runs 15 residues. In nucleotides, the CDR3 is TGCGCCAGCAGCACCCTGGGCGGGGAGGGTTCACCCCTCCACTTT. Amino acid sequence: CASSTLGGEGSPLHF.

In its sample, this clone was seen once. The gene calls are TRBV29-1 and TRBJ1-4; D remains unclear. CDR3 length: 11 residues. Germline V gene lookup returns CDR1 SQVTM and CDR2 ANQGSEA. V was clipped by 5 bases and J by 5 bases, with 6 bases between them. The CDR3 region has the DNA TGCAGCGTTCGGGTGAATGAAAAACTGTTTTTT. Its protein is CSVRVNEKLFF.

The V gene is TRBV19, the J gene TRBJ1-5, with D possibly TRBD1 on 5 matching bases. The CDR3 covers 14 residues. The germline gives CDR1 LNHDA, CDR2 SQIVND (reference sequence). V lost 2 bases and J 6 bases, leaving 11 bases between the germline ends. The CDR3 here is CASSIRRGGQPQHF. DNA for the CDR3: TGTGCCAGTAGTATACGGAGGGGCGGTCAGCCCCAGCATTTT.

The chain recombines TRBV20-1 with TRBJ2-2; D may be TRBD1 or TRBD2 (6 bases each). The length of the CDR3 is 14 residues. With 3 bases removed from V and 6 bases from J, the gap between germline ends came to 14 bases. Germline lookup yields CDR1 DFQATT and CDR2 SNEGSKA (reference sequence). CDR3 DNA: TGCAGTGCTAGTCGGGCGGAGGGGGCCGGGGAGCTGTTTTTT. Its translation is CSASRAEGAGELFF.

V and J are TRBV19 and TRBJ1-2, with 9 positions matching TRBD1. Germline V gene data show CDR1 as LNHDA and CDR2 as SQIVND (reference sequence). Germline trimming cut 9 bases from V and 6 bases from J; bases unmatched to any gene: 5. The CDR3 runs 12 residues. CDR3 protein: CASNTGGHGYTF. Here the CDR3 DNA reads TGTGCCAGCAACACAGGGGGCCATGGCTACACCTTC.

The chain couples TRBV3-1 (or the pseudogene TRBV3-2) to TRBJ2-7; D gene unclear. The CDR3 is made up of 12 amino acids. The germline V gene encodes CDR1 LGHDT and CDR2 YNNKEL (reference sequence). V gave up 6 bases and J gave up 6 bases, with 12 bases separating them. CDR3 in amino acids: CASSPYMGEQYF. The CDR3 DNA reads TGTGCCAGCAGTCCCTACATGGGCGAGCAGTACTTC.

This clone came up once. The genes are TRBV10-3 and TRBJ1-3; D unclear. The length of the CDR3 is 15 residues. The V end lost 3 bases, the J end lost 4 bases, and 13 bases lay between the germline ends. Germline-derived CDR1 and CDR2 are ENHRY and SYGVKD. The chain's CDR3 is CAISEQTSRGNTIYF. The DNA of the CDR3 is TGTGCCATCAGTGAACAGACGAGCAGGGGAAACACCATATATTTT.

The J gene is TRBJ1-5, the V gene TRBV28, with D unresolved. This CDR3 is 14 amino acids long. The germline CDR1 and CDR2 sequences are MDHEN and SYDVKM. Trimming pared 6 bases from V and 0 bases from J, leaving 9 bases between. CDR3 in amino acids: CASSFGLSNQPQHF. DNA of the CDR3: TGTGCCAGCAGCTTCGGACTTAGCAATCAGCCCCAGCATTTT.

The gene calls are TRBV24-1 and TRBJ1-5, with D unresolved. The germline V gene encodes CDR1 KGHDR and CDR2 SFDVKD. V was pared by 2 bases and J by 1 base, with 11 bases between. The CDR3 spans 16 residues. CDR3 sequence (DNA): TGTGCCACCAGTGATTCCTCGTTATTGAGCAATCAGCCCCAGCATTTT. Translated, it gives CATSDSSLLSNQPQHF.

The rearrangement uses TRBV7-8 and TRBJ2-7, with unresolved D. The length of the CDR3 is 14 residues. The germline V gene encodes CDR1 SGHVS and CDR2 FQNEAQ. V lost 1 base and J lost 0, with 7 bases in between. CDR3 in amino acids: CASSLGTASYEQYF. The CDR3 DNA is TGTGCCAGCAGCTTAGGAACAGCCTCCTACGAGCAGTACTTC.

In the case of this clone: One end of the junction varies from germline; a read error may be responsible. V gene TRBV7-6 combines with J gene TRBJ2-2; 9 bases align to TRBD2. Germline CDR1 is SGHVS and CDR2 is FNYEAQ. The CDR3 sequence is 15 residues long. CDR3 in amino acids: CASSLAGSSTGELFF. The CDR3 DNA is TGTGCCAGCAGCCTAGCGGGGAGTTCCACCGGGGAGCTGTTTTTT. Full variable domain (remainder filled in from reference TRBV7-6 and TRBJ2-2): GAGVSQSPRYKVTKRGQDVALRCDPISGHVSLYWYRQALGQGPEFLTYFNYEAQQDKSGLPNDRFSAERPEGSISTLTIQRTEQRDSAMYRCASSLAGSSTGELFFGEGSRLTVL.

This chain links TRBV6-5 with TRBJ2-7; 8 nucleotides agree with TRBD1. With 2 bases clipped from V and 11 bases from J, the junction kept 2 bases outside the gene matches. Germline CDR1 and CDR2: MNHEY and SVGAGI. The CDR3 is 11 amino acids. In nucleotides, the CDR3 is TGTGCCAGCAGTTACCTGGGACAGGAGTACTTC. The encoded protein is CASSYLGQEYF.

The chain is built from TRBV29-1 and TRBJ2-4; D is undetermined. Deletions cut 0 bases from V and 0 bases from J, with 15 bases between. This CDR3 contains 17 residues. Germline assignment: CDR1 SQVTM and CDR2 ANQGSEA. The CDR3 reads CSVEDRFSLLAKNIQYF. CDR3 in DNA: TGCAGCGTTGAAGATCGATTCAGCCTGTTAGCCAAAAACATTCAGTACTTC. The full variable domain, in which reference TRBV29-1 and TRBJ2-4 provide the parts outside the CDR3, is SAVISQKPSRDICQRGTSLTIQCQVDSQVTMMFWYRQQPGQSLTLIATANQGSEATYESGFVIDKFPISRPNLTFSTLTVSNMSPEDSSIYLCSVEDRFSLLAKNIQYFGAGTRLSVL.

This chain connects TRBV24-1 to TRBJ1-1; D perhaps matches TRBD1 (5 bases). From germline, CDR1 is KGHDR and CDR2 SFDVKD. This CDR3 contains 14 residues. V was clipped by 3 bases and J by 1 base, with 8 bases between them. This chain's CDR3 is CATSDAGPNTEAFF. The CDR3, as DNA: TGTGCCACCAGTGATGCAGGGCCGAACACTGAAGCTTTCTTT.

The chain links TRBV5-6 to TRBJ2-3; 10 nucleotides match TRBD2. From germline, CDR1 is SGHDT and CDR2 YYEEEE. Trimming at V came to 4 bases and at J to 2 bases, leaving 7 bases not matched to a gene. The CDR3 contains 16 residues. The CDR3 spells CASSTGLADNTDTQYF. The DNA for the CDR3 is TGTGCCAGCAGCACTGGACTAGCGGATAACACAGATACGCAGTATTTT.

The chain combines TRBV9 with TRBJ1-2; D gene unclear. Trimming took 0 bases from V and 3 from J, leaving 6 bases between them. Germline V CDR1 and CDR2: SGDLS, YYNGEE. The CDR3 contains 13 residues. The CDR3 coding sequence is TGTGCCAGCAGCGTAGAGCTTGACTATGGCTACACCTTC. Translated, it gives CASSVELDYGYTF.